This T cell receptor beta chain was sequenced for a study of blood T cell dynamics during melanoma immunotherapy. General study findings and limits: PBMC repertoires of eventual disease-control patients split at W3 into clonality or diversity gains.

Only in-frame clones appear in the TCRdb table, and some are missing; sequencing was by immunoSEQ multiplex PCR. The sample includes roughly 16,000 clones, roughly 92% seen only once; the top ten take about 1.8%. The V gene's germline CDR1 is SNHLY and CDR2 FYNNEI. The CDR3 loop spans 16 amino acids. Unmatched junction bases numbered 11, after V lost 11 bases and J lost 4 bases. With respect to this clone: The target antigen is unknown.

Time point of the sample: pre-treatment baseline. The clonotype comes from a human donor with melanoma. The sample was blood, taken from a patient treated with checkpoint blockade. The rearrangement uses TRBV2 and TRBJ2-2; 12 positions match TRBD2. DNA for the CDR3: TGTGCCGGACGCGAGACTAGCGGGAGTGTCACCGGGGAGCTGTTTTTT. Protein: CAGRETSGSVTGELFF.